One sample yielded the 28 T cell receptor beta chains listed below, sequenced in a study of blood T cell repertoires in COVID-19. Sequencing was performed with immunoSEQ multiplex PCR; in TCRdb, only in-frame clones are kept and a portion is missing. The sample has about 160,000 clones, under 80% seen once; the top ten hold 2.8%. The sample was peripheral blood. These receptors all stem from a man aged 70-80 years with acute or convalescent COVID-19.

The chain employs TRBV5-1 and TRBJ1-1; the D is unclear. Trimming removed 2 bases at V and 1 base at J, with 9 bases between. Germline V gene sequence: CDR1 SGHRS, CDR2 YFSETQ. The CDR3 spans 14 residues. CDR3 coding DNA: TGCGCCAGCAGCTTCCAGGTCTCGAACACTGAAGCTTTCTTT. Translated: CASSFQVSNTEAFF.

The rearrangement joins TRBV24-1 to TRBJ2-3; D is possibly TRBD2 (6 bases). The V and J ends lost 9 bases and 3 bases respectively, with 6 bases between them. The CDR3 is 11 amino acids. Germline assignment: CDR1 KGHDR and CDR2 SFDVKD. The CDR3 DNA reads TGTGCCACCGCGGGGACAGATACGCAGTATTTT. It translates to CATAGTDTQYF.

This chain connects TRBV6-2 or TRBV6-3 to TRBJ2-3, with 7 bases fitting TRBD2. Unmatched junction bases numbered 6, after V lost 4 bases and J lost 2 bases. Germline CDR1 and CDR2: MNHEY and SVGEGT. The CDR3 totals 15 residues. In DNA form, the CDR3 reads TGTGCCAGCAGTTTGGACGGGAGGACCACAGATACGCAGTATTTT. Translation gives CASSLDGRTTDTQYF.

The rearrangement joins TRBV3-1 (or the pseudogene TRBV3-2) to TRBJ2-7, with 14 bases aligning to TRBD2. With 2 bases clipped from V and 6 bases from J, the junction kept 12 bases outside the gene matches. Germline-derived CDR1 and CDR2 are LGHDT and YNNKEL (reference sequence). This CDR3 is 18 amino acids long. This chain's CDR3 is CASSQSPPGTSGSPEQYF. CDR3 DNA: TGTGCCAGCAGCCAATCCCCCCCCGGGACTAGCGGGAGTCCCGAGCAGTACTTC.

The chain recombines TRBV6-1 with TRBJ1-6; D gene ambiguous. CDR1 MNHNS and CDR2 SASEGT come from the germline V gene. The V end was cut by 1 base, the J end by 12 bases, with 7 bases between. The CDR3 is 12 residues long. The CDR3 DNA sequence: TGTGCCAGCAGTGAAGGCGGCTTACCCCTCCACTTT. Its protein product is CASSEGGLPLHF.

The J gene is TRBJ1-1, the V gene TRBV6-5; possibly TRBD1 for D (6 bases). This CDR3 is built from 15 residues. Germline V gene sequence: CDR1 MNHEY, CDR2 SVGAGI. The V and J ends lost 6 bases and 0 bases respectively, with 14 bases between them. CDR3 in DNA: TGTGCCAGCAGCCCCAGGGGCGTCATGAACACTGAAGCTTTCTTT. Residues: CASSPRGVMNTEAFF.

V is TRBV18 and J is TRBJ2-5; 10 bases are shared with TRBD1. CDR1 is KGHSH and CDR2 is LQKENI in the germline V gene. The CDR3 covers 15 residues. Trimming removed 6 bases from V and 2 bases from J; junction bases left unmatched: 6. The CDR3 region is CASSQGTGAQETQYF. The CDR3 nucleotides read TGTGCCAGCTCCCAAGGGACAGGGGCGCAAGAGACCCAGTACTTC.

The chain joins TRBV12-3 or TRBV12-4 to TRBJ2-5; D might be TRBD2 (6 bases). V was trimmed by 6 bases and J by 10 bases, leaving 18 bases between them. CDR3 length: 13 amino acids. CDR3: CASRTLRTSHQYF. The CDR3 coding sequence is TGTGCCAGCAGGACCTTACGTACTAGCCACCAGTACTTC.

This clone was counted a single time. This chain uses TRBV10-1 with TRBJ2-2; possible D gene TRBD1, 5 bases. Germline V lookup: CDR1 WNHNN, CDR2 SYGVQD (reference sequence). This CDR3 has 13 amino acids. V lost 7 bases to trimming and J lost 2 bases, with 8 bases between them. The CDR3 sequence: CASTGRNTGELFF. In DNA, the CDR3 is TGCGCCAGCACAGGGCGAAACACCGGGGAGCTGTTTTTT.

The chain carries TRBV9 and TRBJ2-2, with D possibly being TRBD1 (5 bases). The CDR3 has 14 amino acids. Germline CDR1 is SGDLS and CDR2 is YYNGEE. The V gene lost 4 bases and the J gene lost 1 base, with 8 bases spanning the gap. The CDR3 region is CASSRTGNTGELFF. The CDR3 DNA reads TGTGCCAGCAGCAGAACAGGGAACACCGGGGAGCTGTTTTTT.

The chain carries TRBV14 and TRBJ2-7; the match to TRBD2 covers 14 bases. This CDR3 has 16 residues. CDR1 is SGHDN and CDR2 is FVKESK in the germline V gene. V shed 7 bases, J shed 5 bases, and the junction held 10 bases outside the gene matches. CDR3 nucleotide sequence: TGTGCCAGCACCCGGGGGACTAGCGGGAGTAGGGACGAGCAGTACTTC. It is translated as CASTRGTSGSRDEQYF.

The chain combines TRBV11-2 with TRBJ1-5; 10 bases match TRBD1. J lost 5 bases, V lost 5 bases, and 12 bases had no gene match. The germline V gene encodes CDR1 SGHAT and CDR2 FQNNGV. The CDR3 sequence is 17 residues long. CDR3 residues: CASSADRVGTGDQPQHF. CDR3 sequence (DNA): TGTGCCAGCAGCGCAGACCGTGTGGGGACAGGGGATCAGCCCCAGCATTTT.

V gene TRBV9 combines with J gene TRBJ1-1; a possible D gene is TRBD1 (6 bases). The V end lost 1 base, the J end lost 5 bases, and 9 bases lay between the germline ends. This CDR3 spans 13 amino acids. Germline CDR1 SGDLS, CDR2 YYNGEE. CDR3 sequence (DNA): TGTGCCAGCAGCGTAAGGGGGGGGACTGAAGCTTTCTTT. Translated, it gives CASSVRGGTEAFF.

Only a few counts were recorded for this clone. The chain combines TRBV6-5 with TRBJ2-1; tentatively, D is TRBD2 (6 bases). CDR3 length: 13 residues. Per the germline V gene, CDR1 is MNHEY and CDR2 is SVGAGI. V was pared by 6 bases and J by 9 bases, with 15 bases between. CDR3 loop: CASRPSAGGEQFF. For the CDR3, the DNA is TGTGCCAGCAGGCCTAGCGCTGGGGGTGAGCAGTTCTTC.

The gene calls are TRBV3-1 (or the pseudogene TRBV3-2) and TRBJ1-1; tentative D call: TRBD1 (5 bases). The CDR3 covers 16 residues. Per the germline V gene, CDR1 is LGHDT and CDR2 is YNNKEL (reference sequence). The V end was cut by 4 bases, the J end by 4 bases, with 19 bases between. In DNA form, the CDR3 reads TGTGCCAGCAGCCTGGAGGGGATGGGGGTGGCCACTGAAGCTTTCTTT. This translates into CASSLEGMGVATEAFF.

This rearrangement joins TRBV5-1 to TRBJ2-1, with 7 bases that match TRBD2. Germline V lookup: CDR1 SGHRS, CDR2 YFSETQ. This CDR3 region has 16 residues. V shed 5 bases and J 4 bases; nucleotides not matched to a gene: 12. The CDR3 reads CASSSEGTITYNEQFF. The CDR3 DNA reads TGCGCCAGCAGTTCGGAGGGGACTATCACTTACAATGAGCAGTTCTTC.

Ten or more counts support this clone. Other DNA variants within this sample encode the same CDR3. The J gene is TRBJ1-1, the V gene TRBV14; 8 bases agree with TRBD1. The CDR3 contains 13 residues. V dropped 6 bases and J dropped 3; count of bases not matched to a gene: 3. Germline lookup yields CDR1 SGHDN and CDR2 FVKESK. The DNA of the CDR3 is TGTGCCAGCAGTCAACAGGGGGACACTGAAGCTTTCTTT. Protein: CASSQQGDTEAFF.

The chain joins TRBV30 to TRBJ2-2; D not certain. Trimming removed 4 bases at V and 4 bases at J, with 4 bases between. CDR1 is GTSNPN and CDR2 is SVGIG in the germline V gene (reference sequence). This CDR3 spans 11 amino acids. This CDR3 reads CAWTITGELFF. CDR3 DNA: TGTGCCTGGACCATCACCGGGGAGCTGTTTTTT.

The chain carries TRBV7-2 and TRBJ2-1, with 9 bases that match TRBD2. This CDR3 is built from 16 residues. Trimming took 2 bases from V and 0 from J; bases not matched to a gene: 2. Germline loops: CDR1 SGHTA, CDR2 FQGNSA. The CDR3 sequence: CASSLHSGSSYNEQFF. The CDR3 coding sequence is TGTGCCAGCAGCTTACATAGCGGGAGCTCCTACAATGAGCAGTTCTTC.

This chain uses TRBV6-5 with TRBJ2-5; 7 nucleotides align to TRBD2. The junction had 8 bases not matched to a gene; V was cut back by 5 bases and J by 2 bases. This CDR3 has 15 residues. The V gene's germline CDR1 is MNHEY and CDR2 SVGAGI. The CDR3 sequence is CASSNLADSQETQYF. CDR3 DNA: TGTGCCAGCAGTAACCTAGCGGATTCTCAAGAGACCCAGTACTTC.

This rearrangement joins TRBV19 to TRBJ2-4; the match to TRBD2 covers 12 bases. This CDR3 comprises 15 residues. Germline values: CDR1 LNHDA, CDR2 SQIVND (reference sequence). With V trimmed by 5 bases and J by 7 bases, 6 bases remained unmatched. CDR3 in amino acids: CASSPSGGDGNIQYF. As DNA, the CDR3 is TGTGCCAGTAGTCCTAGCGGGGGGGATGGGAACATTCAGTACTTC.

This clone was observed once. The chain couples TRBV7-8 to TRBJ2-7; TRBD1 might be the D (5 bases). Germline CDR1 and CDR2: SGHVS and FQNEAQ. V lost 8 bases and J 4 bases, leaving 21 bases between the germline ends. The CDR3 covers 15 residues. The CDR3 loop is CASQPGQPLLYEQYF. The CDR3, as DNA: TGTGCCAGCCAACCAGGGCAGCCCCTATTATACGAGCAGTACTTC. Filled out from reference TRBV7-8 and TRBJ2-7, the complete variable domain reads GAGVSQSPRYKVAKRGQDVALRCDPISGHVSLFWYQQALGQGPEFLTYFQNEAQLDKSGLPSDRFFAERPEGSVSTLKIQRTQQEDSAVYLCASQPGQPLLYEQYFGPGTRLTVT.

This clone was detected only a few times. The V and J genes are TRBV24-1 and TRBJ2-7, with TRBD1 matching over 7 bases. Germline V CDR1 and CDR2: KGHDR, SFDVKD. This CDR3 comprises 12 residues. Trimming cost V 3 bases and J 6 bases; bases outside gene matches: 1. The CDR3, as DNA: TGTGCCACCAGTGATCCAGGGGGCGAGCAGTACTTC. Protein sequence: CATSDPGGEQYF.

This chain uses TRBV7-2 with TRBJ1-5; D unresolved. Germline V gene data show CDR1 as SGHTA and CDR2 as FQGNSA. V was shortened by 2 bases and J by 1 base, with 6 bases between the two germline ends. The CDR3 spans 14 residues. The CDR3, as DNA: TGTGCCAGCAGCTTACGGCGGAGCAATCAGCCCCAGCATTTT. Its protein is CASSLRRSNQPQHF.

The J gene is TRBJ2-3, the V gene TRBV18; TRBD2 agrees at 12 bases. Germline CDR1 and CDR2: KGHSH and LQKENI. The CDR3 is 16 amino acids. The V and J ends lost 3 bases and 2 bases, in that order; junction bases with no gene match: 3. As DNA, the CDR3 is TGTGCCAGCTCACCCGGACTAGCGGGGTCCACAGATACGCAGTATTTT. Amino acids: CASSPGLAGSTDTQYF.

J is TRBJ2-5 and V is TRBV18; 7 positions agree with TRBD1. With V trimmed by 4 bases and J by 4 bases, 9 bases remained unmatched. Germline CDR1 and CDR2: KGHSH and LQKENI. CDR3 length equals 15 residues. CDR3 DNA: TGTGCCAGCTCACTTAGAGGCGCAGGGGGAGAGACCCAGTACTTC. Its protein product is CASSLRGAGGETQYF. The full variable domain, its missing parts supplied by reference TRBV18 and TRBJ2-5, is NAGVMQNPRHLVRRRGQEARLRCSPMKGHSHVYWYRQLPEEGLKFMVYLQKENIIDESGMPKERFSAEFPKEGPSILRIQQVVRGDSAAYFCASSLRGAGGETQYFGPGTRLLVL.

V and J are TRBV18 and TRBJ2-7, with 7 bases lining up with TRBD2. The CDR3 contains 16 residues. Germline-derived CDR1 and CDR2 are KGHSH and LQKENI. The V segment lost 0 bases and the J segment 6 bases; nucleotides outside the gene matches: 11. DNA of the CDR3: TGTGCCAGCTCACCACCTAGCGGGCCCTGGCCTGGCGAGCAGTACTTC. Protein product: CASSPPSGPWPGEQYF.

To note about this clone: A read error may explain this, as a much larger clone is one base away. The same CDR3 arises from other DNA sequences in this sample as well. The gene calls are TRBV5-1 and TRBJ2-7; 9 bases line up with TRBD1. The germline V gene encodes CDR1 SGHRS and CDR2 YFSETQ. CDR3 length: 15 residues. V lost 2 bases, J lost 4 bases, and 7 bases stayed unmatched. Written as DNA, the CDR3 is TGCGCCAGCAGCTTAATGACAGGGGGGGGGTACGAGCAGTACTTC. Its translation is CASSLMTGGGYEQYF.